This TCR beta chain came from a study of T-cell memory formation after mild COVID-19. To note about this clonotype: The antigen is undetermined.

Study findings and constraints: Cross-reactive memory seemingly joined, as some responding clones were found in pre-infection memory. The authors left the SARS-CoV-2 specificity of second-wave clones peaking on day 37 unconfirmed. Day 15 to 85 contractors were CD4/CD8 balanced; later expanders leaned CD4+.

The CDR3 has 14 amino acids. Trimming took 8 bases from V and 5 from J, leaving 18 bases between them. TCRdb analysed the 5' RACE reads with MiXCR anew, one entry per CDR3 protein. This sample has around 450,000 distinct CDR3 sequences, with 20% to 25% found just once. This receptor was obtained from an adult woman who had mild COVID-19 (a few samples of this study predate the infection). Cell type and time point are not known. The chain recombines TRBV12-3 or TRBV12-4 with TRBJ1-1; tentative D call: TRBD1 (6 bases). Sequencing input: PBMCs or a T cell subset sorted from them (not recorded which). In DNA form, the CDR3 reads TGTGCCAGCGGAACTGGTGGGACACTTACTGAAGCTTTCTTT. This codes for CASGTGGTLTEAFF.